The 12 T cell receptor beta chains reported below all come from one sample, sequenced in a study of tumor-infiltrating lymphocytes in primary liver carcinoma. The researchers obtained blood RNA from unsorted whole blood and also extracted germline DNA. Total RNA (approximately 450 ng) served as template for TCR beta cDNA synthesis primed by a constant-region primer. Three nested multiplex PCR rounds of slightly modified ARM-PCR generated TCR beta libraries. Investigators reported that the first two PCR rounds, at 10 cycles each, used TRBV1-TRBV30 forward primers with a C-beta reverse primer. TCRdb processed the multiplex PCR reads anew with MiXCR; each CDR3 protein has one entry. The table includes some 180,000 distinct CDR3 sequences, about 60% detected once. What was sequenced was peripheral blood. The receptors derive from a man in his forties with primary liver carcinoma and hepatitis B virus infection.

As regards this clonotype: Possible read error: a much larger clone is one base away. This chain uses TRBV11-2 with TRBJ2-3, with a possible D match to TRBD1 (5 bases). This CDR3 is built from 16 residues. Germline values: CDR1 SGHAT, CDR2 FQNNGV. The CDR3 here is CASTSGTGLPTDTRYF. CDR3 nucleotide sequence: TGTGCCAGCACCTCAGGTACAGGTCTGCCTACAGATACGCGGTATTTT.

The CDR3 DNA reads TGCGCCAGCAGCTTGGCAGAATTTGGGGAGCTGTTTTTT. The encoded protein is CASSLAEFGELFF. The V and J genes are TRBV5-1 and TRBJ2-2; D remains ambiguous. V shed 0 bases and J shed 8 bases, with 8 bases lying between them. CDR1 and CDR2 (germline): SGHRS, YFSETQ. The CDR3 consists of 13 residues.

Regarding this clonotype: One end of the junction varies from germline; a read error may be responsible. The chain uses TRBV28 and TRBJ2-7; D is unclear. The CDR3 is 12 amino acids. Germline V gene lookup returns CDR1 MDHEN and CDR2 SYDVKM. The CDR3 is CASSIMLGEQYF. The CDR3 bases are TGTGCCAGCAGCATAATGTTGGGCGAGCAGTACTTT.

Turning to this clonotype: Germline is not matched at one junction end, which may reflect a read error. The chain recombines TRBV11-2 with TRBJ2-5; possibly TRBD1 or TRBD2 for D (5 bases each). This CDR3 contains 11 residues. Germline lookup yields CDR1 SGHAT and CDR2 FQNNGV. The CDR3 sequence is CTSSSGATKYF. CDR3 bases: TGTACCAGCAGCTCCGGGGCGACCAAGTACTTC.

This clonotype showed up many times. This sequence joins TRBV11-1 and TRBJ2-3; D remains unclear. Germline V CDR1 and CDR2: SGHAT, FQDESV (reference sequence). CDR3 length: 14 residues. V was pared by 2 bases and J by 6 bases, with 12 bases between. The CDR3 DNA reads as TGTGCCAGCAGCTTAACCGCCCCGAGGGATACGCAGTATTTT. Translated: CASSLTAPRDTQYF.

CDR3 in amino acids: CASSSGRGETQYF. In nucleotides, the CDR3 is TGTGCCAGCAGTAGCGGGAGGGGAGAGACCCAGTACTTC. The rearrangement joins TRBV6-1 to TRBJ2-5, with 10 positions matching TRBD2. Losses at the gene ends were 5 bases for V and 4 bases for J; bases not matched to a gene: 1. The CDR3 runs 13 residues. Germline V gene sequence: CDR1 MNHNS, CDR2 SASEGT.

About this clonotype: A junction boundary mismatches the germline segment, possibly from a read error. This chain uses TRBV14 with TRBJ2-7; weak D call: TRBD1 (5 bases). Germline V CDR1 and CDR2: SGHDN, FVKESK. There are 13 residues in the CDR3. In nucleotides, the CDR3 is TGTACCAGCAGCAATGACAGCTCCTACGAGCAGTACTTC. Protein sequence: CTSSNDSSYEQYF.

V and J are TRBV5-5 and TRBJ1-3; maybe TRBD1 (5 bases). Trimming pared 1 base from V and 7 bases from J, leaving 15 bases between. The CDR3 has 15 residues. In germline, CDR1 is SGHKS, CDR2 YYEKEE (reference sequence). Here the CDR3 reads CASSLTVPGGNTIYF. CDR3 in DNA: TGTGCCAGCAGCTTGACAGTCCCGGGGGGGAACACCATATATTTT.

This chain joins TRBV28 and TRBJ1-2; 12 bases line up with TRBD1. CDR1 is MDHEN, CDR2 SYDVKM, per germline. Unmatched junction bases numbered 6, after V lost 6 bases and J lost 7 bases. This CDR3 contains 14 residues. CDR3: CASSQGQGAFGYTF. The CDR3 DNA reads as TGTGCCAGCAGCCAGGGACAGGGGGCTTTTGGCTACACCTTC.

V gene TRBV30 combines with J gene TRBJ2-3; no definite D call. With 0 bases removed from V and 4 bases from J, the gap between germline ends came to 5 bases. The germline CDR1 and CDR2 sequences are GTSNPN and SVGIG (reference sequence). This CDR3 spans 12 amino acids. CDR3 region: CAWSVRADTQYF. In DNA, the CDR3 is TGTGCCTGGAGTGTACGGGCAGATACGCAGTATTTT. The full variable domain, in which reference TRBV30 and TRBJ2-3 provide the parts outside the CDR3, is SQTIHQWPATLVQPVGSPLSLECTVEGTSNPNLYWYRQAAGRGLQLLFYSVGIGQISSEVPQNLSASRPQDRQFILSSKKLLLSDSGFYLCAWSVRADTQYFGPGTRLTVL.

The genes are TRBV29-1 and TRBJ2-1; the match to TRBD2 covers 7 bases. The CDR3 is 13 amino acids. The germline V gene encodes CDR1 SQVTM and CDR2 ANQGSEA. CDR3 in DNA: TGCAGTGCGGGTGGACTAGTGGGCAATGAGCAGTTCTTC. It specifies CSAGGLVGNEQFF.

To note about this clonotype: A much bigger clone sits one base away, suggesting this may be a read error. The chain is built from TRBV29-1 and TRBJ1-2, with TRBD1 matching over 11 bases. The CDR3 has 14 amino acids. In germline, CDR1 is SQVTM, CDR2 ANQGSEA. Here the CDR3 reads CNVRGWDRGNGYTF. The CDR3 region has the DNA TGCAACGTCAGAGGGTGGGACAGGGGGAATGGCTACACCTTC.